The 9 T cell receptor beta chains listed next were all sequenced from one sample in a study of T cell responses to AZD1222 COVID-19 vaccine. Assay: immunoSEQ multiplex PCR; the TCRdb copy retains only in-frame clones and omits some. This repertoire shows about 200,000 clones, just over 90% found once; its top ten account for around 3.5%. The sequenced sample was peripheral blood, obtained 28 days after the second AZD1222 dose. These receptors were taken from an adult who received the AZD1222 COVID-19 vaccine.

CDR3 sequence: CASSLGSGVITDTQYF. Here the CDR3 DNA reads TGTGCCAGCAGCTTAGGGAGCGGAGTGATCACAGATACGCAGTATTTT. The chain recombines TRBV11-2 with TRBJ2-3; possibly TRBD2 for D (5 bases). Germline V gene data show CDR1 as SGHAT and CDR2 as FQNNGV. V was clipped by 1 base and J by 2 bases, with 13 bases between them. This CDR3 is built from 16 residues.

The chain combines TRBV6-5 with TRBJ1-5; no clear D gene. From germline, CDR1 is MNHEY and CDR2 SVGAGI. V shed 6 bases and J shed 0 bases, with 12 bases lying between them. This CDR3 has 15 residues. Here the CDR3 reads CASSKGENSNQPQHF. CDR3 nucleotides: TGTGCCAGCAGCAAGGGAGAAAATAGCAATCAGCCCCAGCATTTT.

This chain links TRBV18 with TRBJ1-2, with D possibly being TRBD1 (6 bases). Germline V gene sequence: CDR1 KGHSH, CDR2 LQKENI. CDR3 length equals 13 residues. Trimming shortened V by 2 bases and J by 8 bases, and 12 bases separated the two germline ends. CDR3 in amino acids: CASSPEGEEGYTF. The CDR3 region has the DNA TGTGCCAGCTCACCAGAGGGGGAGGAAGGCTACACCTTC.

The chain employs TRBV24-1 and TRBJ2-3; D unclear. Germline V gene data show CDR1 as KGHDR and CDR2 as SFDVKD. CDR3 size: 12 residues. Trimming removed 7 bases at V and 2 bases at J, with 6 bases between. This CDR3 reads CATSDNTDTQYF. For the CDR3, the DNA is TGTGCCACCAGCGACAACACAGATACGCAGTATTTT.

CDR3 nucleotide sequence: TGTGCCAGCAGCGTAACAGGAAAAATTACTTCGAACACCGGGGAGCTGTTTTTT. The encoded protein is CASSVTGKITSNTGELFF. The gene calls are TRBV9 and TRBJ2-2, with D tentatively TRBD1 (5 bases). This CDR3 has 18 residues. Trimming left V 1 base short and J 0 bases short, with 16 bases between. The germline V gene has CDR1 SGDLS and CDR2 YYNGEE.

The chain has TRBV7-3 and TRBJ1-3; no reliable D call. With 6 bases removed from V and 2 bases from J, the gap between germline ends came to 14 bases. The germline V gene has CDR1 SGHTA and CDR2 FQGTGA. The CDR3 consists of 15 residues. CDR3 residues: CASRYAREPGNTIYF. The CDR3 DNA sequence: TGTGCCAGCAGATATGCTAGGGAACCTGGAAACACCATATATTTT. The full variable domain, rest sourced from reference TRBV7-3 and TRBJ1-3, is GAGVSQTPSNKVTEKGKYVELRCDPISGHTALYWYRQSLGQGPEFLIYFQGTGAADDSGLPNDRFFAVRPEGSVSTLKIQRTERGDSAVYLCASRYAREPGNTIYFGEGSWLTVV.

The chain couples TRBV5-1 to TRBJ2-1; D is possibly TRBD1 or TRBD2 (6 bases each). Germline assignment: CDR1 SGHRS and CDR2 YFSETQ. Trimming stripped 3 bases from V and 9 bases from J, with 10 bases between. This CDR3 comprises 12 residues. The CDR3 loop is CASSWGAGEQFF. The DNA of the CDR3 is TGCGCCAGCAGCTGGGGGGCTGGTGAGCAGTTCTTC.

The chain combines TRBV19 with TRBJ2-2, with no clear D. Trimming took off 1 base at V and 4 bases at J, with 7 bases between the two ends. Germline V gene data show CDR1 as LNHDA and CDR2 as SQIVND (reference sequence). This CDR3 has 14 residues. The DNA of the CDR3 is TGTGCCAGTAGTATAGTAGGGCCCACCGGGGAGCTGTTTTTT. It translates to CASSIVGPTGELFF.

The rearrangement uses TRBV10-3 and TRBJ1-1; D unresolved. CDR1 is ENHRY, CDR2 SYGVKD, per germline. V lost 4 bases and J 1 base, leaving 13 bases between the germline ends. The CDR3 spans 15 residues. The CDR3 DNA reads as TGTGCCATCAGTGCTTCCGGGGTGACGAACACTGAAGCTTTCTTT. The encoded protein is CAISASGVTNTEAFF.